This is a list of T cell receptor beta chains from one sample in a study of blood T cells in healthy people across ages. TCRdb recomputed calls from the 5' RACE reads with MiXCR, one row per CDR3 protein. Counted here are just under 550,000 distinct CDR3 sequences, 24% occurring once; the ten biggest clones make up approximately 8.7%. These data are also associated with another study on T cells of mothers and their children.

The sequenced material came from blood. These receptors originate from a boy between 10 and 17 years old in good health. CDR3s include the opening cysteine and the closing phenylalanine or tryptophan. A D gene is named only where the DNA matches it firmly. A row's size may be missing; if present it is once, few, many or a size class.

clone_size	j_call	v_call	d_call	cdr3_nt	cdr3_aa
.	TRBJ2-7	TRBV6-5	.	TGTGCCAGCAGTTACGGGGGATTAGGCGCCTACGAGCAGTACTTC	CASSYGGLGAYEQYF
many	TRBJ2-5	TRBV3-1	.	TGTGCCAGCAGCCTGGGGGGGACCCAGTACTTC	CASSLGGTQYF
few	TRBJ1-1	TRBV7-9	TRBD1	TGTGCCAGCAGCTCCCGGACAGGGAACACTGAAGCTTTCTTT	CASSSRTGNTEAFF
.	TRBJ1-2	TRBV5-6	.	TGTGCCAGCAGCCCCCGTAGCCTAGGGTTGAATGGCTACACCTTC	CASSPRSLGLNGYTF
.	TRBJ2-7	TRBV13	TRBD1	TGTGCCAGCAGCTTCGGACAGGGGGCTCGGGAGCAGTACTTC	CASSFGQGAREQYF
.	TRBJ1-4	TRBV4-1	.	TGCGCCAGCAGCCACCCCAGATATTCTAAAGGTGAAAAACTGTTTTTT	CASSHPRYSKGEKLFF
.	TRBJ1-2	TRBV3-1	TRBD1	TGTGCCAGCAGCCAAGATCTCAGGACAGGGGGTCCAATTCACCCAAACTATGGCTACACCTTC	CASSQDLRTGGPIHPNYGYTF
.	TRBJ2-1	TRBV7-2	TRBD2	TGTGCCAGCAGCTTCCCGGGACTAGCGGGACTAAATGAGCAGTTCTTC	CASSFPGLAGLNEQFF
few	TRBJ2-7	TRBV19	.	TGTGCCAGTAGTCCCCGGGCCCGGGACTTCTCCTCCTACGAGCAGTACTTC	CASSPRARDFSSYEQYF
few	TRBJ2-7	TRBV29-1	TRBD2	TGCAGCGTTGAAGTGACTAGCGGCTACGAGCAGTACTTC	CSVEVTSGYEQYF
once	TRBJ1-1	TRBV13	.	TGTGCCAGCGGCCGGCGCATGAACACTGAAGCTTTCTTT	CASGRRMNTEAFF
many	TRBJ1-1	TRBV28	.	TGTGCCAGCAGCTTTAAGGGATCTGAAGCTTTCTTT	CASSFKGSEAFF
once	TRBJ2-1	TRBV6-6	TRBD1	TGTGCCAGCAGTCAGGGGGACAGCCCGCCAGGGAACTTC	CASSQGDSPPGNF
.	TRBJ2-7	TRBV2	.	TGTGCCAGCAGTGAAGTGTGGGGACCGACCCCCTACGAGCAGTACTTC	CASSEVWGPTPYEQYF
.	TRBJ2-5	TRBV2	.	TGTGCCAGCAGTGTGGGGCGGGAGACCCAGTACTTC	CASSVGRETQYF
few	TRBJ2-7	TRBV6-2/TRBV6-3	.	TGTGCCAGCAGTCCACACGGGACAAGAGATTCCTACGAGCAGTACTTC	CASSPHGTRDSYEQYF
.	TRBJ1-1	TRBV7-2	.	TGTGCCAGCAGCTATTTCGGGGAGACTGAAGCTTTCTTT	CASSYFGETEAFF
.	TRBJ2-7	TRBV5-1	TRBD1	TGCGCCAGCAGCTTGCCCTCGGGACAGGGCTCCTACGAGCAGTACTTC	CASSLPSGQGSYEQYF
.	TRBJ2-7	TRBV19	TRBD2	TGTGCCAGTAGTATGACTAGCGGGAGTTTCCACGAGCAGTACTTC	CASSMTSGSFHEQYF
.	TRBJ1-1	TRBV2	.	TGTGCCAGCAGTGAGTACGAGACGGGGAACACTGAAGCTTTCTTT	CASSEYETGNTEAFF
.	TRBJ2-5	TRBV5-6	.	TGTGCCAGCAGCCTCAGGAGTCTAAGGCAAGAGACCCAGTACTTC	CASSLRSLRQETQYF
.	TRBJ1-4	TRBV7-9	.	TGTGCCAGCAGCCCGGCGTGGGGGGATAGAAAGCTCCTCGAAAAACTGTTTTTT	CASSPAWGDRKLLEKLFF
few	TRBJ2-4	TRBV4-2	TRBD2	TGTGCCAGCAGCCAAGAACTAGCGGGGGGGACGAACATTCAGTACTTC	CASSQELAGGTNIQYF
.	TRBJ2-5	TRBV20-1	.	TGCAGTGCTAGAGATCCACTAGCTGAAGAGACCCAGTACTTC	CSARDPLAEETQYF
.	TRBJ2-1	TRBV7-9	.	TGTGCCAGCACGGGGAGAGATGAGCAGTTCTTC	CASTGRDEQFF
.	TRBJ2-7	TRBV4-3	.	TGCGCCAGCAGCCAGGAGGGACGGACTTCCTACGAGCAGTACTTC	CASSQEGRTSYEQYF
few	TRBJ2-7	TRBV27	TRBD2	TGTGCCAGCAGTATATTTAGCGGGTCCTACGAGCAGTACTTC	CASSIFSGSYEQYF
.	TRBJ2-5	TRBV7-3	.	TGTGCCAGCAGCTCTAAGCCACCGAAGACCCAGTACTTC	CASSSKPPKTQYF
.	TRBJ1-6	TRBV6-5	.	TGTGCCAGCAGTTACTCGGGCAGGGGTAATTCACCCCTCCACTTT	CASSYSGRGNSPLHF
.	TRBJ2-7	TRBV7-9	TRBD2	TGTGCCAGCAGCTCCCTGTTGAGCGGGAGAGTCTACGAGCAGTACTTC	CASSSLLSGRVYEQYF
.	TRBJ2-7	TRBV2	TRBD2	TGTGCCAGCAGGGGACTAGCGGCATCCTACGAGCAGTACTTC	CASRGLAASYEQYF
many	TRBJ2-4	TRBV12-3/TRBV12-4	.	TGTGCCAGCACCTCTACACTAGCCAAAAACATTCAGTACTTC	CASTSTLAKNIQYF
.	TRBJ1-2	TRBV13	.	TGTGCCAGCAGCTTATGGGGGCTTGAGGATGGCCACACCTTC	CASSLWGLEDGHTF
.	TRBJ1-1	TRBV29-1	TRBD1	TGCAGCGTTGAAGACCGACAGGGAGGGAACACTGAAGCTTTCTTT	CSVEDRQGGNTEAFF
.	TRBJ1-5	TRBV7-9	.	TGTGCCAGCAGCCGAGGGCAGGGAAACAATCAGCCCCAGCATTTT	CASSRGQGNNQPQHF
once	TRBJ2-4	TRBV5-1	.	TGCGCCAGCAGCTTGGACAGTTTCAACATTCAGTACTTC	CASSLDSFNIQYF
.	TRBJ2-1	TRBV9	TRBD2	TGTGCCAGCAGCGCCGACGGACTAGCGGGAGCTAGCTCCTACAATGAGCAGTTCTTC	CASSADGLAGASSYNEQFF
.	TRBJ2-3	TRBV5-1	.	TGCGCCAGCAGCTTGGGGGTGAAGGGTCCTGTTGCAGATACGCAGTATTTT	CASSLGVKGPVADTQYF
.	TRBJ1-1	TRBV4-1	.	TGCGCCAGCAGGCTCCCGACTGGGCGAGACACTGAAGCTTTCTTT	CASRLPTGRDTEAFF
.	TRBJ2-5	TRBV20-1	.	TGCAGTGCTAGAGATCCCAACGGACCCCAAGAGACCCAGTACTTC	CSARDPNGPQETQYF
.	TRBJ1-1	TRBV6-1	.	TGTGCCAGCAGTGAAGGGGATGTCACTGAAGCTTTCTTT	CASSEGDVTEAFF
.	TRBJ2-7	TRBV7-8	.	TGTGCCAGCAGCTTAGAGCGGCAGGGGAGAATAGGGTCCTACGAGCAGTACTTC	CASSLERQGRIGSYEQYF
.	TRBJ2-7	TRBV30	.	TGTGCCTGGAGGGGCCAGGGGATCTCCTACGAGCAGTACTTC	CAWRGQGISYEQYF
.	TRBJ2-1	TRBV27	TRBD2	TGTGCCATCGGGACTAGCGGGGCCTACAATGAGCAGTTCTTC	CAIGTSGAYNEQFF
.	TRBJ1-5	TRBV5-4	TRBD1	TGTGCCAGCAGCGTCGACAGGGGGAATCAGCCCCAGCATTTT	CASSVDRGNQPQHF
.	TRBJ2-5	TRBV6-2/TRBV6-3	TRBD2	TGTGCCAGCAGACTAGCGGGGGGCCAGTGGGCCCAGTACTTC	CASRLAGGQWAQYF
few	TRBJ2-5	TRBV25-1	TRBD2	TGTGCCAGCAGTGAATGGGGGGAGGGCCGGGAGACCCAGTACTTC	CASSEWGEGRETQYF
few	TRBJ2-1	TRBV7-8	TRBD1	TGTGCCAGCGAAGTGGGACAGGGCTACAATGAGCAGTTCTTC	CASEVGQGYNEQFF
few	TRBJ2-7	TRBV9	TRBD1	TGTGCCAGCAGCCAGCATACAGGGGCTACGTACGAGCAGTACTTC	CASSQHTGATYEQYF
.	TRBJ1-2	TRBV7-3	TRBD1	TGTGCCAGCAGCCCCTCCGGGACAGGGAACTATGGCTACACCTTC	CASSPSGTGNYGYTF
.	TRBJ2-5	TRBV7-2	.	TGTGCCAGCTGCCCGGGCTCCCAAGAGACCCAGTACTTC	CASCPGSQETQYF